This T cell receptor beta chain was profiled in a study of CD8+CD57+ T cells in acquired aplastic anemia. Overall study context: On average, sorted CD4+ and CD8+ cells gave roughly 3 ug of DNA. On average, healthy donors gave about 10.8 million reads for CD4+ cells. Study outcomes and limitations: The study found no significant CD8+ Simpson's diversity difference between patients and controls. Patients and controls were found to share twenty-nine CD8+ CDR3 sequences.

This clonotype was seen a few times. What it binds is not known. Genomic DNA served as template for TCR beta VDJ and CDR3 profiling. MiXCR was run by TCRdb on the reads, yielding one entry per CDR3 protein. The sample lists roughly 160,000 distinct CDR3 sequences; about three fifths were seen once. Germline V gene sequence: CDR1 SGHVS, CDR2 FNYEAQ. This CDR3 contains 12 residues. Trimming took 2 bases from V and 11 from J, leaving 9 bases between them. This rearrangement joins TRBV7-6 to TRBJ2-2; D gene uncertain. Specimen: sorted CD4+, CD8+, or CD8+CD57+ T cells (not recorded which) from PBMCs. The sequence came from a human donor in good health. CDR3 nucleotide sequence: TGTGCCAGCAGCTTATCTACAGCCGAGCTGTTTTTT. Translation gives CASSLSTAELFF.